The clone carrying this T cell receptor (beta chain) was seen a few times. MiXCR, applied by TCRdb to the 5' RACE reads, yields one record per CDR3 protein. Found here are about 45,000 distinct CDR3 sequences, roughly 13% of them singletons; the top ten hold around 56%. This specimen comes from a study of spatial heterogeneity in lung cancer. About the research overall: Consistently, beta-chain sequences turned up in larger numbers than alpha-chain sequences did.

The CDR3 is 11 residues long. CDR1 and CDR2 (germline): SGHNT, YYREEE (reference sequence). Trimming took 3 bases from V and 5 from J, leaving 5 bases between them. Time point noted: sample taken at primary tumor resection. Extraction of whole RNA from tumor, nontumor lung or frozen PBMC preceded unsorted sequencing. The chain employs TRBV5-4 and TRBJ1-2; D gene ambiguous. This TCR derives from a male donor with early-stage non-small cell lung cancer. The sequencing used PBMCs, collected at surgery. Written as DNA, the CDR3 is TGTGCCAGCAGCTCCACATATGGCTACACCTTC. It translates to CASSSTYGYTF.